The entry below describes one TCR beta chain. Its antigen remains unidentified. The data are from a study of graft-versus-host responses after intestinal transplantation. This table comes from immunoSEQ multiplex PCR, and its TCRdb copy is limited to in-frame clones, with some not included. The data contain around 97,000 clones, 80% to 95% of them seen just once; the ten biggest clones take up less than 1.5%. The CDR3 is 13 residues long. V gave up 4 bases and J gave up 0 bases, with 7 bases separating them. CDR1 and CDR2 (germline): SGHTS, YDEGEE. The sequences come from unstimulated CD8+ T cells sorted from spleen or lymph node cells, collected before intestinal transplant. The source of this sequence is a human donor who received an intestinal transplant. The chain recombines TRBV5-8 with TRBJ1-1, with no clear D. CDR3 bases: TGTGCCAGCAGCCTTACAGTGAACACTGAAGCTTTCTTT. Translating gives CASSLTVNTEAFF.